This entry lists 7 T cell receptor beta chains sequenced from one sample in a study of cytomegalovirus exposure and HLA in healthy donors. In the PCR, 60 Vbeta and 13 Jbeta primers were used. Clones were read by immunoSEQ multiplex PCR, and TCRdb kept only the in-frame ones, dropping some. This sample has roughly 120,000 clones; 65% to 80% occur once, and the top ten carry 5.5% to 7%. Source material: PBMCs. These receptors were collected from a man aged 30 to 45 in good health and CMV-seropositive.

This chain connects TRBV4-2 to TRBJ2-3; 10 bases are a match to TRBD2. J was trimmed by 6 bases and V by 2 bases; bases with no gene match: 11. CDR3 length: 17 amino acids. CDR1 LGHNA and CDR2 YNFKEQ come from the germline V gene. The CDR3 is CASSQWWSGGEMDTQYF. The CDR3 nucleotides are TGTGCCAGCAGCCAATGGTGGAGCGGGGGGGAGATGGATACGCAGTATTTT.

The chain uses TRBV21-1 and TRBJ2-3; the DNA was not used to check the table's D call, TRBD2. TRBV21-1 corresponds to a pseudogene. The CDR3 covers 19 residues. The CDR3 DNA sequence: TGTGCCAGCAGCCCCCGACCTAGCGGGGGCCCCCCTAGCACAGATACGCAGTATTTT. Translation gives CASSPRPSGGPPSTDTQYF.

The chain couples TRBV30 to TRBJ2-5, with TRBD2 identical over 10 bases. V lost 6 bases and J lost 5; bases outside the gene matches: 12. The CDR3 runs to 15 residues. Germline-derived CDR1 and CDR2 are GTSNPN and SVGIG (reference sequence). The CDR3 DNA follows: TGTGCCTGTCAGAAGCGGGGGGGGCCCCAGGAGACCCAGTACTTC. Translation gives CACQKRGGPQETQYF. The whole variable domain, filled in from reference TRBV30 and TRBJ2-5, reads SQTIHQWPATLVQPVGSPLSLECTVEGTSNPNLYWYRQAAGRGLQLLFYSVGIGQISSEVPQNLSASRPQDRQFILSSKKLLLSDSGFYLCACQKRGGPQETQYFGPGTRLLVL.

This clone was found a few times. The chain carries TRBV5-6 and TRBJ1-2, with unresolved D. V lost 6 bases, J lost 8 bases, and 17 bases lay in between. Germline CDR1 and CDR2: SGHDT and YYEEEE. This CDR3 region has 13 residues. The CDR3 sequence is CASIRSGGKGYTF. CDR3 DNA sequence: TGTGCCAGCATCAGAAGCGGAGGAAAAGGCTACACCTTC.

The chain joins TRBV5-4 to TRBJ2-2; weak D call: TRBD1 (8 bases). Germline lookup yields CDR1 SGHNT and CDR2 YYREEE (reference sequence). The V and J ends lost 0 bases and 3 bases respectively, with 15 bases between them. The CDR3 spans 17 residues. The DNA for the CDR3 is TGTGCCAGCAGCTTGGGATACAGGGGGGGTGACACCGGGGAGCTGTTTTTT. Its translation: CASSLGYRGGDTGELFF. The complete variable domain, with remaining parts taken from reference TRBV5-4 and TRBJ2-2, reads ETGVTQSPTHLIKTRGQQVTLRCSSQSGHNTVSWYQQALGQGPQFIFQYYREEENGRGNFPPRFSGLQFPNYSSELNVNALELDDSALYLCASSLGYRGGDTGELFFGEGSRLTVL.

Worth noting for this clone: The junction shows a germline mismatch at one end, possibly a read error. CDR3 nucleotides: TGTGCCAGCAGCTTACAGGAACGAACATTT. It encodes CASSLQERTF. This rearrangement joins TRBV5-8 to TRBJ1-1; a possible D gene is TRBD1 (5 bases). Germline V gives CDR1 SGHTS, CDR2 YDEGEE. This CDR3 is built from 10 residues. Drawing the rest from reference TRBV5-8 and TRBJ1-1, the complete variable domain is EAGVTQSPTHLIKTRGQQATLRCSPISGHTSVYWYQQALGLGLQFLLWYDEGEERNRGNFPPRFSGRQFPNYSSELNVNALELEDSALYLCASSLQERTFGQGTRLTVV.

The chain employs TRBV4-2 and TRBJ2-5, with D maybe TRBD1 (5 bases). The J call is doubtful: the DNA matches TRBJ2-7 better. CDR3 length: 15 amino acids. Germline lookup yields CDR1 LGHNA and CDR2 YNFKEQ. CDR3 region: CASSQGRQGPYEQYF. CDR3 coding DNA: TGTGCCAGCAGCCAAGGGCGGCAGGGTCCCTACGAGCAGTACTTC.